These T cell receptor beta chains were read from a single sample in a study of cytomegalovirus exposure and HLA in healthy donors. The repertoire was sequenced with immunoSEQ multiplex PCR; TCRdb's copy has only in-frame clones and lacks some. This sample's table reports some 200,000 clones. Input material: PBMCs. All receptors come from a boy aged 5-17 years in good health and CMV-seronegative. Each CDR3 is given with its conserved first and last residue. The order of the fields is J gene, CDR3 length, V gene, D gene, CDR3 DNA, CDR3 protein. The D gene is left open where the match is weak.

j_call: TRBJ2-3
cdr3_length: 14
v_call: TRBV6-1
d_call: TRBD2
cdr3_nt: TGTGCCAGCCGGACTAGCGGGGGCACAGATACGCAGTATTTT
cdr3_aa: CASRTSGGTDTQYF

j_call: TRBJ1-1
cdr3_length: 15
v_call: TRBV2
d_call: TRBD1
cdr3_nt: TGTGCCAGTCAACTGCCCGGGACAGGGAACACTGAAGCTTTCTTT
cdr3_aa: CASQLPGTGNTEAFF

j_call: TRBJ1-1
cdr3_length: 14
v_call: TRBV11-2
d_call: -
cdr3_nt: TGTGCCAGCAGCTTTCAGAGGTTCAACACTGAAGCTTTCTTT
cdr3_aa: CASSFQRFNTEAFF

j_call: TRBJ1-6
cdr3_length: 17
v_call: TRBV5-6
d_call: TRBD1
cdr3_nt: TGTGCCAGCAGCATAGGACAGGGATACTCCTATAATTCACCCCTCCACTTT
cdr3_aa: CASSIGQGYSYNSPLHF

j_call: TRBJ2-4
cdr3_length: 15
v_call: TRBV14
d_call: TRBD1
cdr3_nt: TGTGCCAGCAGCCAAACCCGGGACAGAATCAACATTCAGTACTTC
cdr3_aa: CASSQTRDRINIQYF

j_call: TRBJ2-5
cdr3_length: 15
v_call: TRBV5-1
d_call: TRBD2
cdr3_nt: TGCGCCAGCAGCTTGGGGTTTAGCGGGGATCAGACCCAGTACTTC
cdr3_aa: CASSLGFSGDQTQYF

j_call: TRBJ1-6
cdr3_length: 14
v_call: TRBV6-5
d_call: TRBD1
cdr3_nt: TGTGCCAGCAGGCGGACAGGGGTCGGTTCACCCCTCCACTTT
cdr3_aa: CASRRTGVGSPLHF

j_call: TRBJ2-7
cdr3_length: 15
v_call: TRBV5-1
d_call: -
cdr3_nt: TGCGCCAGCAGCTTGGCCTATGCGTCCGGGGGCGAGCAGTACTTC
cdr3_aa: CASSLAYASGGEQYF

j_call: TRBJ1-2
cdr3_length: 12
v_call: TRBV28
d_call: -
cdr3_nt: TGTGCCAGCAGCGAGTATAGCTATGGCTACACCTTC
cdr3_aa: CASSEYSYGYTF

j_call: TRBJ1-6
cdr3_length: 12
v_call: TRBV27
d_call: -
cdr3_nt: TGTGCCAGCAGTTTACTCAATTCACCCCTCCACTTT
cdr3_aa: CASSLLNSPLHF

j_call: TRBJ1-1
cdr3_length: 12
v_call: TRBV6-1
d_call: TRBD1
cdr3_nt: TGTGCCAGCAGTGTTCAGGGGGCTGAAGCTTTCTTT
cdr3_aa: CASSVQGAEAFF

j_call: TRBJ2-3
cdr3_length: 14
v_call: TRBV9
d_call: TRBD2
cdr3_nt: TGTGCCAGCAGCGTAGTCGGGGGGGGAGATACGCAGTATTTT
cdr3_aa: CASSVVGGGDTQYF

j_call: TRBJ1-3
cdr3_length: 16
v_call: TRBV2
d_call: -
cdr3_nt: TGTGCCAGCAGAAGCCTGACTCTTTACTCTGGAAACACCATATATTTT
cdr3_aa: CASRSLTLYSGNTIYF

j_call: TRBJ2-5
cdr3_length: 16
v_call: TRBV2
d_call: TRBD2
cdr3_nt: TGTGCCAGCAGTGGCCGGACTAGCGTGAGCCAAGAGACCCAGTACTTC
cdr3_aa: CASSGRTSVSQETQYF

j_call: TRBJ2-2
cdr3_length: 15
v_call: TRBV6-5
d_call: -
cdr3_nt: TGTGCCAGCAGGGTCCTAGTGGCGAACACCGGGGAGCTGTTTTTT
cdr3_aa: CASRVLVANTGELFF

j_call: TRBJ2-1
cdr3_length: 15
v_call: TRBV13
d_call: -
cdr3_nt: TGTGCCAGCAGCGAAGGGGCCGCCCCTTACAATGAGCAGTTCTTC
cdr3_aa: CASSEGAAPYNEQFF

j_call: TRBJ1-3
cdr3_length: 12
v_call: TRBV6-1
d_call: -
cdr3_nt: TGTGCCAGCAGGGCCTCTGGAAACACCATATATTTT
cdr3_aa: CASRASGNTIYF

j_call: TRBJ1-2
cdr3_length: 16
v_call: TRBV6-5
d_call: -
cdr3_nt: TGTGCCAGCAGTTACAGTCTGACAGGCCGGGGCTATGGCTACACCTTC
cdr3_aa: CASSYSLTGRGYGYTF

j_call: TRBJ1-1
cdr3_length: 14
v_call: TRBV5-4
d_call: -
cdr3_nt: TGTGCCAGCAGCTTGTTCTCCTCGAACACTGAAGCTTTCTTT
cdr3_aa: CASSLFSSNTEAFF

j_call: TRBJ1-3
cdr3_length: 15
v_call: TRBV7-2
d_call: -
cdr3_nt: TGTGCCAGCAGCCCTAACAGGCTCTCTGGAAACACCATATATTTT
cdr3_aa: CASSPNRLSGNTIYF

j_call: TRBJ1-1
cdr3_length: 16
v_call: TRBV9
d_call: -
cdr3_nt: TGTGCCAGCAGCGAGGGGGATGGGGGTACGAACACTGAAGCTTTCTTT
cdr3_aa: CASSEGDGGTNTEAFF

j_call: TRBJ2-7
cdr3_length: 14
v_call: TRBV7-8
d_call: -
cdr3_nt: TGTGCCAGCAGCCCATTTGACAGCCCCTACGAGCAGTACTTC
cdr3_aa: CASSPFDSPYEQYF

j_call: TRBJ2-5
cdr3_length: 12
v_call: TRBV5-5
d_call: -
cdr3_nt: TGTGCCAGCAGCTTGAGTCAGGAGACCCAGTACTTC
cdr3_aa: CASSLSQETQYF

j_call: TRBJ2-7
cdr3_length: 18
v_call: TRBV28
d_call: TRBD2
cdr3_nt: TGTGCCAGCCTGAAACGTCCGGGACTAGCGGGTGCCTCCTACGAGCAGTACTTC
cdr3_aa: CASLKRPGLAGASYEQYF

j_call: TRBJ2-7
cdr3_length: 13
v_call: TRBV5-4
d_call: -
cdr3_nt: TGTGCCAGCAGCTCGGGGGAAAGCTACGAGCAGTACTTC
cdr3_aa: CASSSGESYEQYF

j_call: TRBJ2-2
cdr3_length: 17
v_call: TRBV5-8
d_call: -
cdr3_nt: TGTGCCAGCAGCGCTAGGGTCGGGAGAGGCAACACCGGGGAGCTGTTTTTT
cdr3_aa: CASSARVGRGNTGELFF

j_call: TRBJ1-2
cdr3_length: 13
v_call: TRBV15
d_call: -
cdr3_nt: TGTGCCACCAGCAGACACTCGAACTATGGCTACACCTTC
cdr3_aa: CATSRHSNYGYTF

j_call: TRBJ1-2
cdr3_length: 14
v_call: TRBV6-5
d_call: TRBD1
cdr3_nt: TGTGCCAGCACCCGGGACAGCACGGCAGGTGGCTACACCTTC
cdr3_aa: CASTRDSTAGGYTF

j_call: TRBJ1-3
cdr3_length: 14
v_call: TRBV30
d_call: -
cdr3_nt: TGTGCCTGGAGCCTAAGCCGTAGTGGAAACACCATATATTTT
cdr3_aa: CAWSLSRSGNTIYF

j_call: TRBJ2-3
cdr3_length: 15
v_call: TRBV7-8
d_call: TRBD1
cdr3_nt: TGTGCCAGCAGCTTCCGAGGGGGCGGCACAGATACGCAGTATTTT
cdr3_aa: CASSFRGGGTDTQYF

j_call: TRBJ2-7
cdr3_length: 14
v_call: TRBV6-1
d_call: -
cdr3_nt: TGTGCCACCCTGGGAGGCCTCATCGTGGGCGAGCAGTACTTC
cdr3_aa: CATLGGLIVGEQYF

j_call: TRBJ2-7
cdr3_length: 14
v_call: TRBV25-1
d_call: -
cdr3_nt: TGTGCCAGCAGTCTCTCCCGGGACACCTACGAGCAGTACTTC
cdr3_aa: CASSLSRDTYEQYF

j_call: TRBJ1-6
cdr3_length: 15
v_call: TRBV4-1
d_call: -
cdr3_nt: TGCGCCAGCAGCCAAGATCGAGGGATCGGTTCACCCCTCCACTTT
cdr3_aa: CASSQDRGIGSPLHF

j_call: TRBJ1-1
cdr3_length: 12
v_call: TRBV30
d_call: TRBD1
cdr3_nt: TGTGCCTGGGACAGGGGGGGCACTGAAGCTTTCTTT
cdr3_aa: CAWDRGGTEAFF

j_call: TRBJ1-1
cdr3_length: 15
v_call: TRBV5-1
d_call: TRBD1
cdr3_nt: TGCGCCAGCAGCCCTGGACAGGGGGCTTACACTGAAGCTTTCTTT
cdr3_aa: CASSPGQGAYTEAFF

j_call: TRBJ2-7
cdr3_length: 14
v_call: TRBV29-1
d_call: TRBD1
cdr3_nt: TGCAGCGTTGAAAACCGGGACAGGGGCGACGAGCAGTACTTC
cdr3_aa: CSVENRDRGDEQYF

j_call: TRBJ1-2
cdr3_length: 13
v_call: TRBV28
d_call: -
cdr3_nt: TGTGCCAGCAGTTTAGGAGGACTCTATGGCTACACCTTC
cdr3_aa: CASSLGGLYGYTF

j_call: TRBJ2-2
cdr3_length: 15
v_call: TRBV7-2
d_call: -
cdr3_nt: TGTGCCAGCAGCTTAGGGACAACGCCCACCGGGGAGCTGTTTTTT
cdr3_aa: CASSLGTTPTGELFF

j_call: TRBJ2-7
cdr3_length: 15
v_call: TRBV4-1
d_call: -
cdr3_nt: TGCGCCAGCAGCCAAGATCGGGGATTCCCCTACGAGCAGTACTTC
cdr3_aa: CASSQDRGFPYEQYF

j_call: TRBJ1-2
cdr3_length: 17
v_call: TRBV14
d_call: -
cdr3_nt: TGTGCCAGCAGCCAAGATAAGCCCGGGAAGCCCTGGGCTGGCTACACCTTC
cdr3_aa: CASSQDKPGKPWAGYTF

j_call: TRBJ1-5
cdr3_length: 13
v_call: TRBV5-6
d_call: -
cdr3_nt: TGTGCCAGCAGCTTAACAGGGTCCCAGCCCCAGCATTTT
cdr3_aa: CASSLTGSQPQHF

j_call: TRBJ2-1
cdr3_length: 14
v_call: TRBV4-1
d_call: -
cdr3_nt: TGCGCCAGCAGCCAAGAGGGCCGGTTATATGAGCAGTTCTTC
cdr3_aa: CASSQEGRLYEQFF

j_call: TRBJ2-1
cdr3_length: 14
v_call: TRBV7-9
d_call: -
cdr3_nt: TGTGCCAGCAGCTTACGGGGGACGGGGAATGAGCAGTTCTTC
cdr3_aa: CASSLRGTGNEQFF

j_call: TRBJ2-1
cdr3_length: 17
v_call: TRBV5-6
d_call: TRBD2
cdr3_nt: TGTGCCAGCAGCGGAACCGGGACTAGCGGGGCCTACAATGAGCAGTTCTTC
cdr3_aa: CASSGTGTSGAYNEQFF

j_call: TRBJ1-3
cdr3_length: 15
v_call: TRBV18
d_call: -
cdr3_nt: TGTGCCAGCTCACCAGGACAAGAGTCTGGAAACACCATATATTTT
cdr3_aa: CASSPGQESGNTIYF